One and the same sample provided the 27 T cell receptor beta chains below, sequenced in a study of blood T cell repertoires in COVID-19. The assay was immunoSEQ multiplex PCR, and TCRdb's table has in-frame clones only and misses some. The profile shows under 300,000 clones, 80% to 85% of them singletons. Input material: PBMCs or T cells enriched from blood (not recorded which). The source of these receptors is a man between 45 and 60 years old who had recovered from COVID-19.

The genes are TRBV4-2 and TRBJ2-3; the D is unclear. Germline values: CDR1 LGHNA, CDR2 YNFKEQ. V was trimmed by 0 bases and J by 0 bases, leaving 4 bases between them. The CDR3 length is 14 residues. CDR3 sequence: CASSQDRSTDTQYF. The CDR3 nucleotides read TGTGCCAGCAGCCAAGACAGGAGCACAGATACGCAGTATTTT.

V usage is TRBV7-8 and J usage is TRBJ2-6, with a weak D call TRBD1 (6 bases). Trimming pared 5 bases from V and 7 bases from J, leaving 12 bases between. The germline V gene encodes CDR1 SGHVS and CDR2 FQNEAQ. The CDR3 contains 14 residues. The CDR3: CASSVQGGANVLTF. The CDR3 DNA sequence: TGTGCCAGCAGCGTACAGGGCGGAGCCAACGTCCTGACTTTC. The full variable domain, its missing parts supplied by reference TRBV7-8 and TRBJ2-6, is GAGVSQSPRYKVAKRGQDVALRCDPISGHVSLFWYQQALGQGPEFLTYFQNEAQLDKSGLPSDRFFAERPEGSVSTLKIQRTQQEDSAVYLCASSVQGGANVLTFGAGSRLTVL.

This sequence joins TRBV6-5 and TRBJ1-5; 11 bases align to TRBD1. The CDR3 covers 16 residues. Per germline, CDR1 MNHEY and CDR2 SVGAGI. V shed 4 bases and J 6 bases; nucleotides not matched to a gene: 8. The CDR3 DNA is TGTGCCAGCAGTTCCGTCGGGACAGGGGGTTTTCAGCCCCAGCATTTT. Residues: CASSSVGTGGFQPQHF.

The chain recombines TRBV4-1 with TRBJ2-5; TRBD2 matches 13 bases. This CDR3 is 16 amino acids long. Germline V lookup: CDR1 MGHRA, CDR2 YSYEKL. J lost 3 bases, V lost 3 bases, and 4 bases had no gene match. The CDR3 reads CASSHPGTSGKETQYF. The CDR3 DNA reads TGCGCCAGCAGCCACCCCGGGACTAGCGGGAAAGAGACCCAGTACTTC.

The gene calls are TRBV4-1 and TRBJ1-3; a weak D match, TRBD1 (6 bases). The CDR3 has 15 amino acids. Germline loops: CDR1 MGHRA, CDR2 YSYEKL. The V end was cut by 3 bases, the J end by 0 bases, with 9 bases between. The DNA for the CDR3 is TGCGCCAGCAGCCAGGGAGGGGGCTCTGGAAACACCATATATTTT. It is translated as CASSQGGGSGNTIYF.

The chain uses TRBV19 and TRBJ2-7; 7 positions match TRBD1. Germline V gene data show CDR1 as LNHDA and CDR2 as SQIVND (reference sequence). The CDR3 sequence is 13 residues long. J lost 1 base, V lost 6 bases, and 3 bases had no gene match. CDR3 sequence reads: CASSKQGSYEQYF. In DNA, the CDR3 is TGTGCCAGTAGCAAACAGGGGTCCTACGAGCAGTACTTC.

V is TRBV5-4 and J is TRBJ2-2; 7 positions agree with TRBD2. The germline CDR1 and CDR2 sequences are SGHNT and YYREEE (reference sequence). The CDR3 has 14 residues. Trimming cost V 1 base and J 3 bases; bases outside gene matches: 0. CDR3 region: CASSLRGDTGELFF. The CDR3, as DNA: TGTGCCAGCAGCTTGCGGGGGGACACCGGGGAGCTGTTTTTT.

The chain joins TRBV2 to TRBJ1-5; TRBD1 is a possible D gene (5 bases). The CDR3 length is 14 residues. Germline CDR1 is SNHLY and CDR2 is FYNNEI. Trimming pared 6 bases from V and 7 bases from J, leaving 16 bases between. This CDR3 reads CASSNKAGIQPQHF. The CDR3 DNA is TGTGCCAGCAGCAATAAGGCAGGGATCCAGCCCCAGCATTTT. The full variable domain, in which reference TRBV2 and TRBJ1-5 provide the parts outside the CDR3, is EPEVTQTPSHQVTQMGQEVILRCVPISNHLYFYWYRQILGQKVEFLVSFYNNEISEKSEIFDDQFSVERPDGSNFTLKIRSTKLEDSAMYFCASSNKAGIQPQHFGDGTRLSIL.

This clone was recorded only once. The chain employs TRBV27 and TRBJ1-1; D remains ambiguous. This CDR3 has 14 residues. Trimming removed 6 bases at V and 0 bases at J, with 11 bases between. CDR1 MNHEY and CDR2 SMNVEV come from the germline V gene (reference sequence). The CDR3 bases are TGTGCCAGCAGGGGCCCTATAGTGAACACTGAAGCTTTCTTT. Its protein product is CASRGPIVNTEAFF.

The V and J genes are TRBV28 and TRBJ1-5; 8 nucleotides match TRBD1. Germline values: CDR1 MDHEN, CDR2 SYDVKM. CDR3 length: 16 amino acids. Germline trimming cut 8 bases from V and 4 bases from J; bases unmatched to any gene: 13. CDR3 bases: TGTGCCAGCGTACCCTCCGTGAACAGGGGGAATCAGCCCCAGCATTTT. It translates to CASVPSVNRGNQPQHF.

In this sample, this clone turned up once. V gene TRBV12-5 combines with J gene TRBJ2-5; D gene ambiguous. Germline-derived CDR1 and CDR2 are LGHNT and FRNRAP. V was cut by 1 base and J by 5 bases, with 2 bases left in between. The CDR3 length is 11 residues. The CDR3 spells CASGLAETQYF. The CDR3 nucleotides are TGTGCTAGTGGTTTGGCGGAGACCCAGTACTTC. Complete variable domain (other parts from reference TRBV12-5 and TRBJ2-5): DARVTQTPRHKVTEMGQEVTMRCQPILGHNTVFWYRQTMMQGLELLAYFRNRAPLDDSGMPKDRFSAEMPDATLATLKIQPSEPRDSAVYFCASGLAETQYFGPGTRLLVL.

This chain joins TRBV15 and TRBJ2-2; the match to TRBD1 covers 7 bases. The germline V gene encodes CDR1 LNHNV and CDR2 YYDKDF (reference sequence). Unmatched junction bases numbered 6, after V lost 0 bases and J lost 5 bases. The CDR3 sequence is 16 residues long. CDR3 in DNA: TGTGCCACCAGCAGAGATGACTTACAGGGGACCGGGGAGCTGTTTTTT. Translation: CATSRDDLQGTGELFF.

V and J are TRBV7-9 and TRBJ1-6; D unclear. The ends were cut back, 5 bases at V and 10 bases at J, with 18 bases in the middle. Germline assignment: CDR1 SEHNR and CDR2 FQNEAQ (reference sequence). The CDR3 has 15 residues. CDR3 coding DNA: TGTGCCAGCAGCACACCCGGGATAGGAGGGTCACCCCTCCACTTT. This codes for CASSTPGIGGSPLHF.

J is TRBJ2-7 and V is TRBV6-5; 7 positions match TRBD1. In germline, CDR1 is MNHEY, CDR2 SVGAGI. Losses at the gene ends were 8 bases for V and 4 bases for J; bases not matched to a gene: 14. The CDR3 is made up of 15 amino acids. CDR3: CASHETGEAWYEQYF. CDR3 DNA: TGTGCCAGCCATGAAACAGGGGAAGCTTGGTACGAGCAGTACTTC.

V and J are TRBV28 and TRBJ1-2, with 7 bases fitting TRBD1. CDR1 MDHEN and CDR2 SYDVKM come from the germline V gene. This CDR3 contains 15 residues. V was pared by 5 bases and J by 2 bases, with 8 bases of the junction left unmatched. DNA for the CDR3: TGTGCCAGCAGTCAGACAATACAGGGGAACTATGGCTACACCTTC. This translates into CASSQTIQGNYGYTF.

Concerning this clone: Other DNA variants within this sample encode the same CDR3. The chain links TRBV9 to TRBJ2-7, with D possibly matching TRBD1 (5 bases). The V gene's germline CDR1 is SGDLS and CDR2 YYNGEE. Trimming shortened V by 0 bases and J by 2 bases, and 9 bases separated the two germline ends. This CDR3 spans 14 amino acids. Written as DNA, the CDR3 is TGTGCCAGCAGCGTAGATCAGGGCCCCTACGAGCAGTACTTC. Its translation: CASSVDQGPYEQYF.

This sequence joins TRBV6-5 and TRBJ1-3; D is ambiguous. Germline assignment: CDR1 MNHEY and CDR2 SVGAGI. Trimming pared 7 bases from V and 1 base from J, leaving 11 bases between. The CDR3 runs 14 residues. CDR3 region: CASTLDFSGNTIYF. In DNA, the CDR3 is TGTGCCAGCACCTTGGACTTTTCTGGAAACACCATATATTTT.

The chain employs TRBV6-1 and TRBJ2-7, with D maybe TRBD1 (5 bases). The CDR3 covers 14 residues. Germline V gives CDR1 MNHNS, CDR2 SASEGT. Trimming left V 0 bases short and J 7 bases short, with 13 bases between. DNA of the CDR3: TGTGCCAGCAGTGAAGCCGGACAACTACGGGAGCAGTACTTC. The encoded protein is CASSEAGQLREQYF.

Points on this clone: Other DNA variants within this sample encode the same CDR3. The DNA of the CDR3 is TGCGCCAGCAGCTTGGCAGGGGCAGATACGCAGTATTTT. This encodes CASSLAGADTQYF. The genes are TRBV5-1 and TRBJ2-3; D perhaps matches TRBD1 (6 bases). Deletions cut 0 bases from V and 4 bases from J, with 6 bases between. This CDR3 has 13 residues. Germline values: CDR1 SGHRS, CDR2 YFSETQ.

V gene TRBV7-6 combines with J gene TRBJ2-5; D unclear. CDR1 and CDR2 from the germline V gene are SGHVS and FNYEAQ. The CDR3 totals 17 residues. The ends were cut back, 0 bases at V and 7 bases at J, with 21 bases in the middle. This CDR3 is CASSLASTALACVTQYF. The DNA for the CDR3 is TGTGCCAGCAGCTTAGCTTCCACCGCCCTGGCCTGTGTGACCCAGTACTTC.

The chain carries TRBV6-4 and TRBJ2-7; D is unresolved. This CDR3 comprises 16 residues. Germline CDR1 MRHNA, CDR2 SNTAGT. V lost 6 bases to trimming and J lost 3 bases, with 21 bases between them. The CDR3 here is CASRDPWRPRHYEQYF. The CDR3 DNA reads as TGTGCCAGCAGGGACCCTTGGCGTCCTCGACACTACGAGCAGTACTTC.

The chain carries TRBV4-3 and TRBJ1-3; 7 bases align to TRBD1. Losses at the gene ends were 4 bases for V and 4 bases for J; bases not matched to a gene: 7. Per the germline V gene, CDR1 is LGHNA and CDR2 is YSLEER. The CDR3 length is 15 residues. The CDR3 loop is CASSPGDRTGNTIYF. CDR3 bases: TGCGCCAGCAGCCCCGGGGACAGAACAGGAAACACCATATATTTT.

On this clone itself: One end of the junction is discordant with germline, which a read error may explain. The V gene is TRBV7-7, the J gene TRBJ2-5, with TRBD2 identical over 13 bases. Germline values: CDR1 SSHAT, CDR2 FNYEAQ (reference sequence). The CDR3 is 15 residues long. CDR3 sequence reads: CASSPRTSGGETQYF. The DNA for the CDR3 is TGTGCTAGCAGCCCTCGGACTAGCGGGGGTGAGACCCAGTACTTC.

The gene calls are TRBV5-1 and TRBJ2-2; 11 nucleotides line up with TRBD2. The CDR3 contains 19 residues. Germline V lookup: CDR1 SGHRS, CDR2 YFSETQ. With V trimmed by 0 bases and J by 3 bases, 10 bases remained unmatched. CDR3 bases: TGCGCCAGCAGCTTGGCGGGACTAGCGGCGGACTTTCACACCGGGGAGCTGTTTTTT. This sequence encodes CASSLAGLAADFHTGELFF.

The V gene is TRBV27, the J gene TRBJ2-7, with TRBD2 identical over 8 bases. This CDR3 has 14 amino acids. V gave up 3 bases and J gave up 2 bases; unmatched junction bases: 3. Per germline, CDR1 MNHEY and CDR2 SMNVEV (reference sequence). The CDR3 loop reads CASSFREGPYEQYF. DNA of the CDR3: TGTGCCAGCAGTTTCCGGGAGGGTCCCTACGAGCAGTACTTC.

This clone appeared a single time. The rearrangement uses TRBV24-1 and TRBJ2-1, with D maybe TRBD2 (6 bases). This CDR3 spans 16 amino acids. V shed 0 bases and J shed 7 bases, with 15 bases lying between them. From germline, CDR1 is KGHDR and CDR2 SFDVKD. The CDR3 region has the DNA TGTGCCACCAGTGATTTGCGGGAGCATACGAAGAATGAGCAGTTCTTC. It yields the protein CATSDLREHTKNEQFF.

This clone was detected once. V gene TRBV12-5 combines with J gene TRBJ2-7, with D tentatively TRBD1 (5 bases). This CDR3 spans 12 amino acids. CDR1 is LGHNT, CDR2 FRNRAP, per germline. V was shortened by 0 bases and J by 6 bases, with 6 bases between the two germline ends. CDR3 loop: CASGLVRGEQYF. CDR3 nucleotide sequence: TGTGCTAGTGGTTTGGTAAGGGGCGAGCAGTACTTC.